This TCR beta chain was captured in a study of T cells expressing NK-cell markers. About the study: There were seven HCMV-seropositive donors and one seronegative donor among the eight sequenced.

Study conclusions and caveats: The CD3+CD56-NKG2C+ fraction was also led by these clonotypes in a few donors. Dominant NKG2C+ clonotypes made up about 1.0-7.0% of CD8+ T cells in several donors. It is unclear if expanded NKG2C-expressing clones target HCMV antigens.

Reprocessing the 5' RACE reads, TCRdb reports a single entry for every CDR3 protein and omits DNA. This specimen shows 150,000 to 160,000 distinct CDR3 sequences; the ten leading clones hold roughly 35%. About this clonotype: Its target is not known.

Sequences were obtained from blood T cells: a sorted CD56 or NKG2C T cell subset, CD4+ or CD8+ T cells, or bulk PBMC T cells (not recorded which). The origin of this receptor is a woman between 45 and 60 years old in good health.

The CDR3 sequence is CASGDRAGNYNEKLFF. The chain couples TRBV7-8 to TRBJ1-4; with no DNA, the TCRdb D assignment of TRBD1 cannot be verified. Germline CDR1 is SGHVS and CDR2 is FQNEAQ. The CDR3 extends over 16 amino acids.